A selection of T cell receptor beta chains follows, all from one sample in a study of T-cell memory formation after mild COVID-19. TCRdb re-called the 5' RACE reads with MiXCR, one entry per CDR3 protein. The sample shows more than 250,000 distinct CDR3 sequences, approximately 15% of them seen only once. Sequencing was performed on PBMCs or a T cell subset sorted from them (not recorded which). These receptor sequences come from a man aged 18 to 35 who had mild COVID-19 (a few samples of this study predate the infection). Cell type and time point are not known. Both conserved end residues are part of each CDR3. D genes are given only for firm matches. Clone size is given for some rows only: seen once, a few or many times, or a class if the clone is expanded.

clone size: few
J gene: TRBJ2-3
D gene: TRBD1
V gene: TRBV6-5
CDR3 DNA: TGTGCCAGCAGTTATTCCGGACAGGGGATCGCGGATACGCAGTATTTT
CDR3 protein: CASSYSGQGIADTQYF

clone size: once
J gene: TRBJ1-2
D gene: .
V gene: TRBV27
CDR3 DNA: TGTGCCAGCGCCCCGATTTCAAACTATGGCTACACCTTC
CDR3 protein: CASAPISNYGYTF

clone size: few
J gene: TRBJ2-1
D gene: .
V gene: TRBV2
CDR3 DNA: TGTGCCAGCAGTGGTCGCCAGGCAACTTACAATGAGCAGTTCTTC
CDR3 protein: CASSGRQATYNEQFF

clone size: .
J gene: TRBJ2-5
D gene: TRBD2
V gene: TRBV7-2
CDR3 DNA: TGTGCCAGCAGCTTAGGGCCTAGCGGGGTCCTTGGGACCCAGTACTTC
CDR3 protein: CASSLGPSGVLGTQYF

clone size: few
J gene: TRBJ2-3
D gene: .
V gene: TRBV5-1
CDR3 DNA: TGCGCCAGCAGCGCAGACCGCATAGATACGCAGTATTTT
CDR3 protein: CASSADRIDTQYF

clone size: few
J gene: TRBJ1-1
D gene: TRBD1
V gene: TRBV13
CDR3 DNA: TGTGCCAGCAGCCCCTGGACAGGGGGCATGAGCACTGAAGCTTTCTTT
CDR3 protein: CASSPWTGGMSTEAFF

clone size: .
J gene: TRBJ2-4
D gene: .
V gene: TRBV7-2
CDR3 DNA: TGTGCCAGCAGCTCCGGGCCTCGGGGGTCCGGTACCAAAAACATTCAGTACTTC
CDR3 protein: CASSSGPRGSGTKNIQYF

clone size: many
J gene: TRBJ2-7
D gene: .
V gene: TRBV7-2
CDR3 DNA: TGTGCCAGCAGCCCCAACAGGGTGCAAGAGCAGTACTTC
CDR3 protein: CASSPNRVQEQYF

clone size: .
J gene: TRBJ1-3
D gene: .
V gene: TRBV7-2
CDR3 DNA: TGTGCCAGCACCCAAACGGGCACCATATATTTT
CDR3 protein: CASTQTGTIYF

clone size: few
J gene: TRBJ2-1
D gene: .
V gene: TRBV10-3
CDR3 DNA: TGTGCCATCGGCGCCAATGAGCAGTTCTTC
CDR3 protein: CAIGANEQFF

clone size: few
J gene: TRBJ1-1
D gene: TRBD1
V gene: TRBV6-5
CDR3 DNA: TGTGCCAGCAGACTGGGGACAGGCACTGAAGCTTTCTTT
CDR3 protein: CASRLGTGTEAFF

clone size: few
J gene: TRBJ1-1
D gene: .
V gene: TRBV5-1
CDR3 DNA: TGCGCCAGCAAGGGCCAGTTCGACACTGAAGCTTTCTTT
CDR3 protein: CASKGQFDTEAFF

clone size: few
J gene: TRBJ2-7
D gene: .
V gene: TRBV12-3/TRBV12-4
CDR3 DNA: TGTGCCAGCAGTTTAAGGGCAGCCTACGAGCAGTACTTC
CDR3 protein: CASSLRAAYEQYF

clone size: .
J gene: TRBJ1-4
D gene: .
V gene: TRBV6-5
CDR3 DNA: TGTGCCAGCAGTTACCTGGGTGCAACTAATGAAAAACTGTTTTTT
CDR3 protein: CASSYLGATNEKLFF

clone size: .
J gene: TRBJ2-2
D gene: .
V gene: TRBV20-1
CDR3 DNA: TGCAGTGCTAGTCCCCTAGCCGGGGAGCTGTTTTTT
CDR3 protein: CSASPLAGELFF

clone size: few
J gene: TRBJ2-2
D gene: TRBD1
V gene: TRBV7-9
CDR3 DNA: TGTGCCAGCAGCGGGACAGCTTTCGGGGAGCTGTTTTTT
CDR3 protein: CASSGTAFGELFF

clone size: .
J gene: TRBJ1-1
D gene: TRBD1
V gene: TRBV5-1
CDR3 DNA: TGCGCCAGCAGCAGAGGGGGGACAGAGAACACTGAAGCTTTCTTT
CDR3 protein: CASSRGGTENTEAFF

clone size: .
J gene: TRBJ2-5
D gene: .
V gene: TRBV7-9
CDR3 DNA: TGTGCCAGCATACGACTCGCCGGGGAGACCCAGTACTTC
CDR3 protein: CASIRLAGETQYF

clone size: .
J gene: TRBJ2-3
D gene: TRBD2
V gene: TRBV24-1
CDR3 DNA: TGTGCCACCAGTGATTGGGGGGGAGATACGCAGTATTTT
CDR3 protein: CATSDWGGDTQYF

clone size: .
J gene: TRBJ1-3
D gene: .
V gene: TRBV11-2
CDR3 DNA: TGTGCCAGCACCCTAGGTGGAAACACCATATATTTT
CDR3 protein: CASTLGGNTIYF

clone size: few
J gene: TRBJ2-2
D gene: .
V gene: TRBV4-3
CDR3 DNA: TGCGCCAGCAGCCAAGACGGTGCAGGAAGGGCCGGGGAGCTGTTTTTT
CDR3 protein: CASSQDGAGRAGELFF

clone size: many
J gene: TRBJ2-7
D gene: .
V gene: TRBV25-1
CDR3 DNA: TGTGCCAGCAGTGAACCAGGGCATCCCTACGAGCAGTACTTC
CDR3 protein: CASSEPGHPYEQYF

clone size: .
J gene: TRBJ1-1
D gene: .
V gene: TRBV20-1
CDR3 DNA: TGCAGTGTGAATGTGGGCGCGAACACTGAAGCTTTCTTT
CDR3 protein: CSVNVGANTEAFF

clone size: .
J gene: TRBJ2-5
D gene: .
V gene: TRBV6-2/TRBV6-3
CDR3 DNA: TGTGCCAGCAGTTACCCCGGGGCGGAGCGGCAGACCCAGTACTTC
CDR3 protein: CASSYPGAERQTQYF

clone size: few
J gene: TRBJ2-5
D gene: .
V gene: TRBV7-6
CDR3 DNA: TGTGCCAGCAGCTTAGTTGCGGGTGGGGAGACCCAGTACTTC
CDR3 protein: CASSLVAGGETQYF

clone size: few
J gene: TRBJ1-1
D gene: .
V gene: TRBV4-3
CDR3 DNA: TGCGCCAGCAGCCAAGCCGCGCAGGGGATACAAGCTTTCTTT
CDR3 protein: CASSQAAQGIQAFF

clone size: .
J gene: TRBJ2-1
D gene: .
V gene: TRBV24-1
CDR3 DNA: TGTGCCACCAGTGCGCATAAGAGCTCCTACAATGAGCAGTTCTTC
CDR3 protein: CATSAHKSSYNEQFF

clone size: .
J gene: TRBJ1-4
D gene: TRBD1
V gene: TRBV11-2
CDR3 DNA: TGTGCCAGCAGCTTAGGTCCCAGGGGGGAGGAAAAACTGTTTTTT
CDR3 protein: CASSLGPRGEEKLFF

clone size: .
J gene: TRBJ2-1
D gene: .
V gene: TRBV7-8
CDR3 DNA: TGTGCCAGCAGCTTAGGCACAGCCGGCAATGAGCAGTTCTTC
CDR3 protein: CASSLGTAGNEQFF

clone size: .
J gene: TRBJ2-2
D gene: .
V gene: TRBV6-5
CDR3 DNA: TGTGCCAGCAGTTCAAACAGGGCATCGAACACCGGGGAGCTGTTTTTT
CDR3 protein: CASSSNRASNTGELFF

clone size: few
J gene: TRBJ2-3
D gene: .
V gene: TRBV20-1
CDR3 DNA: TGCAGTGCTAGGTCGAGCGAGATTACAGATACGCAGTATTTT
CDR3 protein: CSARSSEITDTQYF

clone size: .
J gene: TRBJ2-2
D gene: .
V gene: TRBV20-1
CDR3 DNA: TGCAGTGCTAAGGGGGAGGGCACCGGGGAGCTGTTTTTT
CDR3 protein: CSAKGEGTGELFF

clone size: .
J gene: TRBJ2-7
D gene: .
V gene: TRBV7-8
CDR3 DNA: TGTGCCAGCAGCTTAGGTCCAGCGGACACCTACGAGCAGTACTTC
CDR3 protein: CASSLGPADTYEQYF

clone size: .
J gene: TRBJ2-7
D gene: TRBD1
V gene: TRBV27
CDR3 DNA: TGTGCCAGCAGGGGACAGGAACCATACGAGCAGTACTTC
CDR3 protein: CASRGQEPYEQYF

clone size: .
J gene: TRBJ1-3
D gene: TRBD1
V gene: TRBV3-1
CDR3 DNA: TGTGCCAGCAGCCCGACAGGGCTCTCTGGAAACACCATATATTTT
CDR3 protein: CASSPTGLSGNTIYF

clone size: few
J gene: TRBJ2-3
D gene: TRBD2
V gene: TRBV28
CDR3 DNA: TGTGCCAGCAGTCAAGCGGGGGGCACGGATACGCAGTATTTT
CDR3 protein: CASSQAGGTDTQYF

clone size: .
J gene: TRBJ1-3
D gene: TRBD1
V gene: TRBV7-2
CDR3 DNA: TGTGCCAGCAGCTTGCAAGGGGGCAACTCTGGAAACACCATATATTTT
CDR3 protein: CASSLQGGNSGNTIYF

clone size: few
J gene: TRBJ1-1
D gene: .
V gene: TRBV7-2
CDR3 DNA: TGTGCCAGCAGCTTATTTGGTGCGAGCATGAACACTGAAGCTTTCTTT
CDR3 protein: CASSLFGASMNTEAFF

clone size: .
J gene: TRBJ1-5
D gene: TRBD1
V gene: TRBV24-1
CDR3 DNA: TGTGCCACCAGTGATTCCGGACAGGGGAATCAGCCCCAGCATTTT
CDR3 protein: CATSDSGQGNQPQHF

clone size: few
J gene: TRBJ2-5
D gene: TRBD2
V gene: TRBV28
CDR3 DNA: TGTGCCAGCAGTTTATCCCCAGGGACTAGCGAAAAGGCACAAGAGACCCAGTACTTC
CDR3 protein: CASSLSPGTSEKAQETQYF

clone size: few
J gene: TRBJ1-1
D gene: .
V gene: TRBV7-9
CDR3 DNA: TGTGCCAGCAGTGCTGAGGGGACTGAAGCTTTCTTT
CDR3 protein: CASSAEGTEAFF

clone size: .
J gene: TRBJ2-7
D gene: .
V gene: TRBV30
CDR3 DNA: TGTGCCTGGAGTGGGAGACAGGGAGGCTACGAGCAGTACTTC
CDR3 protein: CAWSGRQGGYEQYF

clone size: few
J gene: TRBJ2-1
D gene: TRBD2
V gene: TRBV18
CDR3 DNA: TGTGCCAGCTCACCGCTAGCGGGGGGGCCCACCTACAATGAGCAGTTCTTC
CDR3 protein: CASSPLAGGPTYNEQFF

clone size: .
J gene: TRBJ1-1
D gene: .
V gene: TRBV19
CDR3 DNA: TGTGCCAGTAGTGCGACTCAAGGGGCTGAAGCTTTCTTT
CDR3 protein: CASSATQGAEAFF

clone size: .
J gene: TRBJ2-1
D gene: .
V gene: TRBV3-1
CDR3 DNA: TGTGCCAGCAGCAACTTGGGTGAGCAGTTCTTC
CDR3 protein: CASSNLGEQFF

clone size: few
J gene: TRBJ2-3
D gene: .
V gene: TRBV7-2
CDR3 DNA: TGTGCCAGCAGCTATGGGGACCGGGGAGATACGCAGTATTTT
CDR3 protein: CASSYGDRGDTQYF

clone size: many
J gene: TRBJ2-5
D gene: .
V gene: TRBV5-1
CDR3 DNA: TGCGCCAGCACCGAAGGACGCCCGTCGGCAGAGACCCAGTACTTC
CDR3 protein: CASTEGRPSAETQYF

clone size: .
J gene: TRBJ2-5
D gene: .
V gene: TRBV5-1
CDR3 DNA: TGCGCCAGCAGCTTGGCCAATTGGGAGACCCAGTACTTC
CDR3 protein: CASSLANWETQYF

clone size: .
J gene: TRBJ2-3
D gene: TRBD2
V gene: TRBV7-6
CDR3 DNA: TGTGCCAGCAGTCCGATCCGGGGGGGCGAGGGAGATACGCAGTATTTT
CDR3 protein: CASSPIRGGEGDTQYF

clone size: few
J gene: TRBJ2-1
D gene: .
V gene: TRBV7-3
CDR3 DNA: TGTGCCAGCAGGCCGGAGGGATCCCTCTACAATGAGCAGTTCTTC
CDR3 protein: CASRPEGSLYNEQFF

clone size: few
J gene: TRBJ2-7
D gene: .
V gene: TRBV28
CDR3 DNA: TGTGCCAGCAGTCCCTCCCGGAGAGCGGTAAACTACGAGCAGTACTTC
CDR3 protein: CASSPSRRAVNYEQYF

clone size: .
J gene: TRBJ2-3
D gene: TRBD1
V gene: TRBV12-3/TRBV12-4
CDR3 DNA: TGTGCCAGCGGCCGTGACAGGGGTACCGTCCAGAGGGGCACAGATACGCAGTATTTT
CDR3 protein: CASGRDRGTVQRGTDTQYF

clone size: many
J gene: TRBJ1-4
D gene: .
V gene: TRBV6-5
CDR3 DNA: TGTGCCAGCAGTTACTCACAGACGCGTGAAAAACTGTTTTTT
CDR3 protein: CASSYSQTREKLFF

clone size: few
J gene: TRBJ2-7
D gene: TRBD2
V gene: TRBV4-2
CDR3 DNA: TGTGCCAGCAGCCAAGATCTAGCTAGCGGGGTGACCTCCTACGAGCAGTACTTC
CDR3 protein: CASSQDLASGVTSYEQYF

clone size: .
J gene: TRBJ1-6
D gene: TRBD1
V gene: TRBV20-1
CDR3 DNA: TGCAGTGCTAGAGGCGAGGTCGTACAGGGGGGGATTAGTTCACCCCTCCACTTT
CDR3 protein: CSARGEVVQGGISSPLHF

clone size: .
J gene: TRBJ1-2
D gene: .
V gene: TRBV12-3/TRBV12-4
CDR3 DNA: TGTGCCAGCAGTCCGACCCCAGGGGTGTCAGGGGGCTACACCTTC
CDR3 protein: CASSPTPGVSGGYTF

clone size: hyperexpanded
J gene: TRBJ2-1
D gene: .
V gene: TRBV7-9
CDR3 DNA: TGTGCCAGCAGCCCAAGGGCAGGGAAGGGTGAGCAGTTCTTC
CDR3 protein: CASSPRAGKGEQFF